This TCR beta chain derives from a study of Graves' ophthalmopathy and Graves' hyperthyroidism. Study information: Samples of peripheral blood were obtained at initial diagnosis, prior to treatment of any kind.

Only a few counts were recorded for this clonotype. The antigen is not known. Study results and limitations: Ophthalmopathy progression was predicted with approximately 64% sensitivity and around 72% specificity.

Amplification from RNA transcripts yielded the TCR beta CDR3 regions. First-round RT-PCR with HTBI primers preceded a second-round multiplex PCR. TCRdb used MiXCR to reprocess the multiplex PCR reads, holding one entry per CDR3 protein. The sample lists roughly 230,000 distinct CDR3 sequences; about 22% were seen once. Enrollment excluded any patients with other autoimmune diseases, uncontrolled infections, pregnancy or lactation. The germline gives CDR1 SGHAT, CDR2 FQNNGV. V trimming: 8 bases; J trimming: 10 bases; junction bases outside the gene matches: 5. CDR3 length equals 12 residues. Sequenced material: peripheral blood. The J gene is TRBJ1-4, the V gene TRBV11-2; TRBD1 matches 9 bases. This receptor was identified in a woman aged 50 to 60 with Graves' ophthalmopathy. The CDR3 protein is CASQTGGGKLFF. In DNA form, the CDR3 reads TGTGCCAGCCAGACAGGGGGGGGAAAACTGTTTTTT.